This is a list of T cell receptor beta chains from one sample in a study of technical replicates of blood from a few donors. Only in-frame clones appear in the TCRdb table, and some are missing; sequencing was by immunoSEQ multiplex PCR. The sample holds under 90,000 clones, 85% to 95% seen once. Specimen: T cells isolated from PBMCs. The source of these receptors is a human donor in good health. Both conserved end residues are part of each CDR3. The D gene is left open where the match is weak. Not every row has a clone size; where given, it reads once, few, many or a size class.

j_gene	abundance	v_gene	d_gene	CDR3aa	CDR3nt
TRBJ1-5	-	TRBV28	-	CASTAEGQPQHF	TGTGCCAGCACCGCGGAAGGTCAGCCCCAGCATTTT
TRBJ2-7	-	TRBV5-1	TRBD1	CASSLMAGGGDEQYF	TGCGCCAGCAGCTTGATGGCAGGGGGCGGTGACGAGCAGTACTTC
TRBJ1-2	-	TRBV19	-	CASSMGLGELSYGYTF	TGTGCCAGTAGTATGGGGCTCGGTGAACTGAGCTATGGCTACACCTTC
TRBJ2-4	-	TRBV29-1	-	CSGRLPGVQYF	TGCAGCGGGCGGTTGCCTGGCGTTCAGTACTTC
TRBJ2-7	-	TRBV5-6	TRBD2	CASSFYGTSFDEQYF	TGTGCCAGCAGCTTCTACGGGACTAGCTTTGACGAGCAGTACTTC
TRBJ2-1	-	TRBV5-4	TRBD2	CASSLWLAGGLENEQFF	TGTGCCAGCAGCTTGTGGCTAGCGGGGGGGCTGGAAAATGAGCAGTTCTTC
TRBJ2-5	once	TRBV5-1	TRBD2	CASRRLAGEETQYF	TGCGCCAGCAGGCGACTAGCGGGAGAAGAGACCCAGTACTTC
TRBJ1-2	-	TRBV18	-	CASSPPVPEGYGYTF	TGTGCCAGCTCACCTCCGGTCCCCGAGGGCTATGGCTACACCTTC
TRBJ1-1	-	TRBV11-1	-	CASSEGVEGRAFF	TGTGCCAGCAGCGAGGGGGTCGAGGGTAGAGCTTTCTTT
TRBJ2-7	-	TRBV2	-	CASSLNGDSYEQYF	TGTGCCAGCTCATTAAACGGGGACTCCTACGAGCAGTACTTC
TRBJ2-1	-	TRBV10-3	TRBD2	CAIGLASLNEQFF	TGTGCCATAGGACTAGCGAGTCTCAATGAGCAGTTCTTC
TRBJ2-5	-	TRBV5-1	TRBD1	CASKGEGARETQYF	TGCGCCAGCAAAGGTGAGGGGGCCCGGGAGACCCAGTACTTC
TRBJ2-7	-	TRBV6-5	-	CASSYDTGIYEQYF	TGTGCCAGCAGTTACGACACAGGGATCTACGAGCAGTACTTC
TRBJ2-3	-	TRBV5-1	TRBD2	CASSLGSGSDTQYF	TGCGCCAGCAGCTTGGGAAGCGGGAGTGATACGCAGTATTTT
TRBJ2-7	-	TRBV5-4	TRBD1	CASSLVGTGVGEQYF	TGTGCCAGCAGCTTGGTTGGGACAGGGGTTGGCGAGCAGTACTTC
TRBJ1-1	-	TRBV6-5	-	CASSFNRAEAFF	TGTGCCAGCAGTTTCAACAGGGCCGAAGCTTTCTTT
TRBJ2-5	-	TRBV5-1	-	CASSRDSPPETQYF	TGCGCCAGCAGCCGGGACTCCCCTCCCGAGACCCAGTACTTC
TRBJ2-7	-	TRBV10-3	TRBD2	CAISESMMGLADHYEQYF	TGTGCCATCAGTGAGTCGATGATGGGACTAGCGGACCACTACGAGCAGTACTTC
TRBJ2-2	once	TRBV28	-	CASRQGYNTGELFF	TGTGCCAGCCGGCAGGGGTACAACACCGGGGAGCTGTTTTTT
TRBJ1-2	-	TRBV5-4	TRBD1	CASSQGTGDYGYTF	TGTGCCAGCAGCCAAGGGACAGGGGACTATGGCTACACCTTC
TRBJ1-1	-	TRBV18	TRBD1	CASSRTGTGGKSEAFF	TGTGCCAGCTCACGAACCGGGACAGGGGGCAAATCTGAAGCTTTCTTT
TRBJ2-1	once	TRBV5-4	-	CASSLARNEQFF	TGTGCCAGCAGCTTAGCGCGTAACGAGCAGTTCTTC
TRBJ2-5	-	TRBV5-6	-	CASSSPVVGETQYF	TGTGCCAGCAGCTCCCCGGTGGTTGGAGAGACCCAGTACTTC
TRBJ2-3	-	TRBV13	-	CASSLSSFWDTQYF	TGTGCCAGCAGCTTATCAAGCTTCTGGGATACGCAGTATTTT
TRBJ1-5	-	TRBV7-9	-	CASSLGGHRNQPQHF	TGTGCCAGCAGCTTAGGGGGACACCGAAATCAGCCCCAGCATTTT
TRBJ2-7	-	TRBV6-1	TRBD2	CASSVAGSGSYEQYF	TGTGCCAGCAGCGTAGCGGGGTCAGGGTCCTACGAGCAGTACTTC
TRBJ1-1	-	TRBV18	-	CASSPGRGGVEAFF	TGTGCCAGCTCACCAGGTCGGGGAGGGGTTGAAGCTTTCTTT
TRBJ1-1	-	TRBV30	-	CAWSTLRNTEAFF	TGTGCCTGGAGTACACTAAGGAACACTGAAGCTTTCTTT
TRBJ1-3	-	TRBV19	-	CASSIGWGVSGNTIYF	TGTGCCAGTAGTATTGGTTGGGGCGTCTCTGGAAACACCATATATTTT
TRBJ1-5	-	TRBV7-8	-	CASSNRALNQPQHF	TGTGCCAGCAGCAACAGGGCCCTCAATCAGCCCCAGCATTTT
TRBJ2-5	-	TRBV18	TRBD1	CASSPRQGEGETQYF	TGTGCCAGTAGCCCCCGACAGGGTGAGGGAGAGACCCAGTACTTC
TRBJ2-1	-	TRBV5-1	TRBD2	CASSRTSGSIQFF	TGCGCCAGCAGTAGGACTAGCGGGAGCATCCAGTTCTTC
TRBJ2-1	-	TRBV29-1	TRBD2	CSVGLAGLNEQFF	TGCAGCGTTGGTCTAGCGGGCCTCAATGAGCAGTTCTTC
TRBJ2-7	-	TRBV2	-	CATQDERSYEQYF	TGTGCCACCCAGGATGAGCGGTCCTACGAGCAGTACTTC
TRBJ2-5	-	TRBV28	TRBD2	CASSLTSGVETQYF	TGTGCCAGCAGTTTAACTAGCGGGGTGGAGACCCAGTACTTC
TRBJ1-2	-	TRBV6-1	TRBD1	CASSQGQIYGYTF	TGTGCCAGCAGTCAGGGACAGATCTATGGCTACACCTTC
TRBJ2-7	-	TRBV19	-	CASSERGSPYEQYF	TGTGCCAGTAGCGAAAGGGGATCCCCCTACGAGCAGTACTTC
TRBJ2-1	-	TRBV29-1	TRBD2	CSVNEGLHNEQFF	TGCAGCGTTAACGAGGGACTACACAATGAGCAGTTCTTC
TRBJ1-5	-	TRBV2	-	CASSLKGGPGQPQHF	TGTGCCAGCAGTCTCAAGGGGGGGCCAGGTCAGCCCCAGCATTTT
TRBJ2-1	-	TRBV27	-	CASSFGTQQFF	TGTGCCAGCAGTTTTGGGACACAGCAGTTCTTC
TRBJ2-7	-	TRBV2	TRBD2	CASSLAGGVYEQYF	TGTGCCAGCAGCTTAGCGGGAGGGGTCTACGAGCAGTACTTC
TRBJ1-1	-	TRBV29-1	-	CSAHRDRTEAFF	TGCAGCGCCCACAGGGACCGCACTGAAGCTTTCTTT
TRBJ2-3	once	TRBV14	TRBD2	CASSQRTSGVRDTQYF	TGTGCCAGCAGCCAAAGGACTAGCGGGGTGCGAGATACGCAGTATTTT
TRBJ2-4	-	TRBV6-1	TRBD2	CASSEAGGAKNIQYF	TGTGCCAGCAGTGAAGCCGGGGGGGCCAAAAACATTCAGTACTTC
TRBJ1-3	-	TRBV5-1	-	CASSLTVNSGNTIYF	TGCGCCAGCAGCCTGACTGTAAACTCTGGAAACACCATATATTTT
TRBJ2-2	once	TRBV27	-	CASKFVASANTGELFF	TGTGCCAGCAAGTTTGTGGCTAGCGCGAACACCGGGGAGCTGTTTTTT
TRBJ2-5	-	TRBV7-6	-	CASSPKGVIETQYF	TGTGCCAGCAGCCCGAAAGGGGTGATCGAGACCCAGTACTTC
TRBJ1-2	-	TRBV29-1	-	CSVTESGYTF	TGCAGCGTAACGGAGTCTGGCTACACCTTC
TRBJ2-3	-	TRBV9	-	CASSPPGLEGTDTQYF	TGTGCCAGCAGCCCCCCAGGGCTAGAAGGGACAGATACGCAGTATTTT
TRBJ2-3	-	TRBV27	TRBD2	CASSRLAMREGSTDTQYF	TGTGCCAGCAGTAGATTAGCAATGCGGGAGGGTAGCACAGATACGCAGTATTTT
TRBJ2-7	-	TRBV19	TRBD1	CASSRGQGVWDEQYF	TGTGCCAGTAGTCGAGGACAGGGGGTTTGGGACGAGCAGTACTTC
TRBJ1-4	-	TRBV5-1	-	CASSSSQRGAREKLFF	TGCGCCAGCAGCTCAAGTCAGCGGGGGGCGAGAGAAAAACTGTTTTTT
TRBJ1-3	few	TRBV19	TRBD1	CASRAGTGAGNTIYF	TGTGCCAGTAGGGCCGGGACAGGAGCTGGAAACACCATATATTTT